The entry that follows covers one T cell receptor (beta chain) sequence. Its antigen is not identified. A much more abundant neighbour one base away suggests this may be a read error. This sample is part of a study of tumor and adjacent non-tumor tissue in lung cancer. On the study more broadly: Each sample yielded roughly 4 million productive TCRbeta reads on average. Study-wide results and limits: Higher tumor TCR diversity was associated with shorter survival.

No cell sorting was done before RNA was extracted from the tissue. The normal lung tissue was taken more than 3 cm from the tumor edge. The germline CDR1 and CDR2 sequences are DFQATT and SNEGSKA (reference sequence). CDR3 size: 15 residues. V shed 3 bases and J 5 bases; nucleotides not matched to a gene: 8. Three rounds of nested PCR, following a modified ARM-PCR protocol, produced the TCRbeta library. TCRdb fed the multiplex PCR reads into MiXCR, producing one record per CDR3 protein. The sample shows 98,000 or so distinct CDR3 sequences, less than 85% of them seen only once. This TCR came from a man between 60 and 70 years old with small cell lung cancer. The chain couples TRBV20-1 to TRBJ2-3, with 10 bases aligning to TRBD2. The sequencing input was distant non-tumor lung tissue. The CDR3 spells CSARSPSGSEDTQYF. DNA of the CDR3: TGCAGTGCTAGGAGTCCTAGCGGGAGTGAAGATACGCAGTATTTT.